Each of the 15 T cell receptor beta chains below was sequenced from the same sample in a study of T-cell reconstitution after alpha-beta-depleted transplantation in children. Preparing the TCRbeta library involved the use of unique molecular identifiers. In TCRdb, the PCR reads were re-called with MiXCR into one record per CDR3 protein. This table holds about a million distinct CDR3 sequences, around 30% found once. The input for sequencing was PBMCs, mostly from graft donor cells, taken 360 days after TCRalphabeta/CD19-depleted stem cell transplant. These receptors were taken from a boy younger than two who had a stem cell transplant for SCID, so the T cells may come from the graft donor.

This chain uses TRBV12-3 or TRBV12-4 with TRBJ2-1; the D gene is possibly TRBD2 (5 bases). The CDR3 is 16 amino acids. Trimming removed 8 bases at V and 3 bases at J, with 20 bases between. CDR3 amino acids: CASHSSGLRIYNEQFF. The CDR3 DNA reads as TGTGCCAGCCACTCGTCAGGACTTAGAATCTACAATGAGCAGTTCTTC.

The genes are TRBV4-1 and TRBJ2-7, with 7 bases lining up with TRBD1. The germline gives CDR1 MGHRA, CDR2 YSYEKL. CDR3 size: 16 residues. Germline trimming cut 3 bases from V and 1 base from J; bases unmatched to any gene: 9. The CDR3 protein is CASSQRETTGSYEQYF. The CDR3 nucleotides read TGCGCCAGCAGCCAGAGGGAAACGACAGGGTCCTACGAGCAGTACTTC.

V gene TRBV29-1 combines with J gene TRBJ2-5; no reliable D call. The CDR3 totals 10 residues. Germline loops: CDR1 SQVTM, CDR2 ANQGSEA. V was trimmed by 4 bases and J by 5 bases, leaving 5 bases between them. Here the CDR3 reads CSVGSETQYF. The CDR3 DNA reads as TGCAGCGTTGGGTCCGAGACCCAGTACTTC.

This sequence joins TRBV20-1 and TRBJ2-5, with 8 positions matching TRBD2. Germline V lookup: CDR1 DFQATT, CDR2 SNEGSKA (reference sequence). Germline trimming cut 3 bases from V and 7 bases from J; bases unmatched to any gene: 13. The CDR3 has 15 amino acids. The CDR3 DNA is TGCAGTGCTAGGGACCCCAGCGGGGGCTACGGGACCCAGTACTTC. Its translation: CSARDPSGGYGTQYF.

This clonotype appeared a few times. The V and J genes are TRBV3-1 and TRBJ1-1; 9 positions agree with TRBD1. Germline V lookup: CDR1 LGHDT, CDR2 YNNKEL (reference sequence). The CDR3 is made up of 14 amino acids. The V gene end was trimmed by 0 bases and the J gene end by 7 bases; junction bases not matched to a gene: 3. In DNA, the CDR3 is TGTGCCAGCAGCCAAGATCTGGGACAGGGTGAAGCTTTCTTT. This encodes CASSQDLGQGEAFF.

The CDR3 DNA reads as TGTGCCAGCACTCGGCGACAGGACACCGGGGAGCTGTTTTTT. Amino acid sequence: CASTRRQDTGELFF. The V call is TRBV2, the J call TRBJ2-2; the D gene is possibly TRBD1 (6 bases). Per germline, CDR1 SNHLY and CDR2 FYNNEI. The CDR3 is 14 residues long. V shed 7 bases and J shed 3 bases, with 12 bases lying between them.

J is TRBJ2-5 and V is TRBV20-1; possible D gene TRBD2, 5 bases. This CDR3 spans 14 amino acids. Germline V gene sequence: CDR1 DFQATT, CDR2 SNEGSKA (reference sequence). Trimming removed 5 bases at V and 5 bases at J, with 18 bases between. Written as DNA, the CDR3 is TGCAGTGCTCGGAGACGACCCCGAGGGGAGACCCAGTACTTC. It codes for CSARRRPRGETQYF.

A few counts support this clonotype. This chain links TRBV7-3 with TRBJ1-6; maybe TRBD1 (5 bases). Germline V lookup: CDR1 SGHTA, CDR2 FQGTGA. V lost 5 bases and J 10 bases, leaving 15 bases between the germline ends. The CDR3 spans 14 residues. The chain's CDR3 is CASSRGGVGSPLHF. DNA of the CDR3: TGTGCCAGCAGCAGGGGCGGGGTCGGGTCACCCCTCCACTTT.

CDR3 nucleotide sequence: TGTGCCAGCTCACCCCTCTTATCCGGGACTAGCGGACAAGAGACCCAGTACTTC. Translating gives CASSPLLSGTSGQETQYF. The chain combines TRBV18 with TRBJ2-5; 11 positions match TRBD2. Germline V gives CDR1 KGHSH, CDR2 LQKENI. V dropped 3 bases and J dropped 2; count of bases not matched to a gene: 11. The CDR3 loop spans 18 amino acids.

The CDR3 DNA is TGTGCCACCAGTGTCACTCCGGGACAGGGGACCACCTACGAGCAGTACTTC. Its protein product is CATSVTPGQGTTYEQYF. The J gene is TRBJ2-7, the V gene TRBV24-1, with 10 nucleotides matching TRBD1. This CDR3 is built from 17 residues. CDR1 is KGHDR and CDR2 is SFDVKD in the germline V gene. The V segment lost 5 bases and the J segment 2 bases; nucleotides outside the gene matches: 11.

There are a few counts of this clonotype. The V gene is TRBV20-1, the J gene TRBJ1-6, with D possibly matching TRBD1 (5 bases). The CDR3 covers 13 residues. CDR1 and CDR2 from the germline V gene are DFQATT and SNEGSKA (reference sequence). V lost 1 base to trimming and J lost 11 bases, with 12 bases between them. The DNA for the CDR3 is TGCAGTGCTAGAGCCCCAAAGGGGACACCCCTCCACTTT. The encoded protein is CSARAPKGTPLHF.

Only a few counts were recorded for this clonotype. The chain is built from TRBV12-3 or TRBV12-4 and TRBJ2-4; D is possibly TRBD1 (6 bases). Trimming took off 5 bases at V and 2 bases at J, with 13 bases between the two ends. The CDR3 length is 15 residues. For the CDR3, the DNA is TGTGCCAGCAGTCCGACAACAGGGCCCAAAAACATTCAGTACTTC. Its protein is CASSPTTGPKNIQYF.

The chain joins TRBV20-1 to TRBJ2-3; a weak D match, TRBD1 (6 bases). V shed 3 bases and J shed 0 bases, with 10 bases lying between them. Germline V gives CDR1 DFQATT, CDR2 SNEGSKA (reference sequence). The length of the CDR3 is 14 residues. CDR3 in DNA: TGCAGTGCTAGTCGGGACACAAGCACAGATACGCAGTATTTT. The encoded protein is CSASRDTSTDTQYF.

The chain uses TRBV7-8 and TRBJ2-7; 8 nucleotides match TRBD2. The CDR3 has 14 residues. CDR1 SGHVS and CDR2 FQNEAQ come from the germline V gene. V dropped 5 bases and J dropped 7; count of bases not matched to a gene: 10. The CDR3 reads CASSTSSGGREQYF. CDR3 in DNA: TGTGCCAGCAGCACTTCATCGGGGGGGCGGGAGCAGTACTTC.

The chain has TRBV5-6 and TRBJ2-5; 7 positions match TRBD1. The CDR3 runs 15 residues. The V gene's germline CDR1 is SGHDT and CDR2 YYEEEE. J was trimmed by 4 bases and V by 4 bases; bases with no gene match: 10. The CDR3 coding sequence is TGTGCCAGCAGCCGACAGGGTCCTATAGTAGAGACCCAGTACTTC. Its translation: CASSRQGPIVETQYF.